The source of this T cell receptor (beta chain) is a study of T cell responses to AZD1222 COVID-19 vaccine (dated by TCRdb to 2020 to 2023). For context, the study as a whole: A total of 230 or so trial participants underwent TCR sequencing, of whom 200 to 220 received two doses of AZD1222 and around 26 received two doses of the MenACWY control vaccine. Trial participants were enrolled by age into subgroups of 18-55, 56-69 and 70-plus years, and roughly 160, 29 and 62 TCR-sequenced participants, respectively, were included in these subgroups.

CDR1 LNHDA and CDR2 SQIVND were looked up in the germline V gene (reference sequence). V loses 5 bases at its end and J loses 2 bases; junction bases beyond the gene matches: 12. There are 16 amino acids in the CDR3, from cysteine to phenylalanine inclusive. Solely the CDR3 DNA is kept, with 48 bases framed from the first base. Here is what the overall study found, with its caveats: Because no day 14 peak-response samples were available, repertoires were characterized only after the peak T cell response. Reportedly, close to half of the unique spike-specific TCRs recognized epitopes lying outside the regions that are mutated in the B.1.351 and B.1.1.7 variants. Most participants were white British and females outnumbered males, and the authors suggested that clonal diversity may have been underestimated. After two AZD1222 doses, both the breadth and the depth of spike-specific TCRs were significantly higher than at day 0 and than in MenACWY recipients. In the small 56-69-year group, the increase in depth fell short of significance, most likely because of low power. Vaccine-associated CD4 TCRs spanned the whole spike protein, with dominant responses in regions 160-218 and 743-854. Conclusions about previously exposed vaccinees were limited because only six or seven AZD1222 recipients were SARS-CoV-2 seropositive at baseline.

Interpreted using the paper, the time point label stands for: about 28 days (+/-7) after the second vaccine dose. AZD1222 recipients given second doses at about 4 weeks or at about 12 weeks were pooled, since spike-specific TCR depth and breadth were not found to differ between the two schedules. Vaccinee samples came from UK trials COV001 and COV002, including a single-blind randomized controlled phase 2/3 trial of AZD1222 (ChAdOx1 nCoV-19) in healthy adults. For TCRbeta chain sequencing, PBMC samples from trial participants were taken at day 0 and at day 28 after the second dose. Note on this clone: It has no known antigen specificity. Base qualities are not at hand, and no much larger clone is one base apart.

The CDR3 regions of human TCRbeta chains were subjected to immunosequencing. In the source study's methods: Repertoire TCRs were matched against a reference library of SARS-CoV-2-specific TCRs generated with the MIRA antigen-specificity platform. Breadth was defined as the fraction of unique TCRs that were SARS-CoV-2-associated, and depth was defined as the fraction of total T cells that were SARS-CoV-2-associated. Using the MIRA data, every spike-specific TCR was mapped to the spike region that the TCR reacted to and assigned to either a CD4 or a CD8 class. Log10-transformed breadth and depth values were compared by one-way ANOVA with Sidak's multiple comparisons tests. TCRdb re-hosts the immuneACCESS table, in-frame sequences only. Its copies lack some clones; in the studies checked, an unresolved V gene accounts for under half of them, and the cause for the rest is not known. The V and J calls and clone size were taken over from that table, and D and trimming were inferred from the DNA. The sample includes just over 150,000 clones, with over 90% observed a single time. The biggest ten clones account for around 1.5% of the sample.

Sequences were derived from peripheral blood, sampled 28 days after the second AZD1222 dose. This receptor was obtained from an adult who received the AZD1222 COVID-19 vaccine. The chain couples TRBV19 to TRBJ2-7, with 7 bases matching TRBD2. The encoded CDR3 is CASSLRDYRLPYEQYF. The nucleotides are TGTGCCAGTAGTTTGCGGGACTACCGATTACCCTACGAGCAGTACTTC.